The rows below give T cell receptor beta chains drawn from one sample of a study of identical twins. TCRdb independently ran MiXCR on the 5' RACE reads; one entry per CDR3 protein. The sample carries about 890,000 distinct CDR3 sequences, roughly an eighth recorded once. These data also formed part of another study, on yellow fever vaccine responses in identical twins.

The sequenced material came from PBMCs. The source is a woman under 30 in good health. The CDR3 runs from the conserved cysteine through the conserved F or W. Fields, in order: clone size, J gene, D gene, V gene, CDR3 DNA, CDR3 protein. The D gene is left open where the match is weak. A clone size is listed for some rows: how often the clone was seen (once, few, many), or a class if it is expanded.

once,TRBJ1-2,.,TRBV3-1,TGTGCCAGCAGCCAAGAGCGACCTACCTATGGCTACACCTTC,CASSQERPTYGYTF
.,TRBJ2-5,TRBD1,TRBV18,TGTGCCAGCTCACCTGGTGCGACAGGGAGAAGGGAGACCCAGTACTTC,CASSPGATGRRETQYF
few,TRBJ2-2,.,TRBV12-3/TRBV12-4,TGTGCCAACAAAGCCGGGACCGCGAACACCGGGGAGCTGTTTTTT,CANKAGTANTGELFF
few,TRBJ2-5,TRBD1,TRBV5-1,TGCGCCAGCAGCTTGGGGGACAGGGGGAACCAAGAGACCCAGTACTTC,CASSLGDRGNQETQYF
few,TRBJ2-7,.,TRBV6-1,TGTGCCAGCAGTATGAATCTCGTTGTCTCCTACGAGCAGTACTTC,CASSMNLVVSYEQYF
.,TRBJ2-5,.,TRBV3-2,TGTGCCAGCAGCTCACCGGGTGGACTAGCGGATCAAGAGACCCAGTACTTC,CASSSPGGLADQETQYF
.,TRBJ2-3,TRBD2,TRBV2,TGTGCCAGCAGCGGTTCGACTAGCGTAACAGATACGCAGTATTTT,CASSGSTSVTDTQYF
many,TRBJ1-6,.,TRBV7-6,TGTGCCAGCGGCACCGACAGGATTAATTCACCCCTCCACTTT,CASGTDRINSPLHF
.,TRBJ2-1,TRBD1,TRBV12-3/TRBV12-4,TGTGCCAGCAGTTTAAGGGACAGGGATCGGGCGTTCTTC,CASSLRDRDRAFF
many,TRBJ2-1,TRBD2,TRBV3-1,TGCGCCAGCAGCCAAGCCGGGACTAGCGCGTACAATGAGCAGTTCTTC,CASSQAGTSAYNEQFF
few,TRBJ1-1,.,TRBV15,TGTGCCACCAGCAGAGATCTCTCAATTACGGATGAAGCTTTCTTT,CATSRDLSITDEAFF
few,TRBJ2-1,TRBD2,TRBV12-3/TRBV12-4,TGTGCCAGCAGTAGACTAGCGTTGTACAATGAGCAGTTCTTC,CASSRLALYNEQFF
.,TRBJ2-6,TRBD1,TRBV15,TGTGCCACCAGCGAGGGACAGTACCACTCTGGGGCCAACGTCCTGACTTTC,CATSEGQYHSGANVLTF
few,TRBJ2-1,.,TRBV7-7,TGTGCCAGCAGCGCCTCAGGGGCGTTATACAATGAGCAGTTCTTC,CASSASGALYNEQFF
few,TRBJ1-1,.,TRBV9,TGTGCCAGCAGCGTAGAGGTCGGGGGCGCAGGGACTGAAGCTTTCTTT,CASSVEVGGAGTEAFF
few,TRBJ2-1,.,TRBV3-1,TGTGCCAGCAGCCCCAGGTTGGGGTGGAATGAGCAGTTCTTC,CASSPRLGWNEQFF